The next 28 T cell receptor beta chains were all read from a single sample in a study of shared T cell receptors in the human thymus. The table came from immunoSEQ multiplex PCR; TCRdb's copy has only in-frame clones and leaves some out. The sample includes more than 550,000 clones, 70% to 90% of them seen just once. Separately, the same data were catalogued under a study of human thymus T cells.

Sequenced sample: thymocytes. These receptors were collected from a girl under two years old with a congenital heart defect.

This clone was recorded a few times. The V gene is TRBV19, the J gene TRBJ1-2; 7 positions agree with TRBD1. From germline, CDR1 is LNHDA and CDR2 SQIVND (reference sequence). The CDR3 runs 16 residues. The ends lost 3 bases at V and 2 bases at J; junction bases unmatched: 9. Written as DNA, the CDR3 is TGTGCCAGTAGTATCACCGGGACAGCACCAAACTATGGCTACACCTTC. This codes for CASSITGTAPNYGYTF. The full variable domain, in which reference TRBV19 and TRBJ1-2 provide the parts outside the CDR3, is DGGITQSPKYLFRKEGQNVTLSCEQNLNHDAMYWYRQDPGQGLRLIYYSQIVNDFQKGDIAEGYSVSREKKESFPLTVTSAQKNPTAFYLCASSITGTAPNYGYTFGSGTRLTVV.

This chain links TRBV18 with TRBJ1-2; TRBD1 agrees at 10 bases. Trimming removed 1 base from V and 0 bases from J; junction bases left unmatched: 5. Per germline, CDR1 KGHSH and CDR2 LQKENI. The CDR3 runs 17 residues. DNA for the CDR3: TGTGCCAGCTCACCACGGGACAGGGGACCCGCTAACTATGGCTACACCTTC. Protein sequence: CASSPRDRGPANYGYTF. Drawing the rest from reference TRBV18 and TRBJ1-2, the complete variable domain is NAGVMQNPRHLVRRRGQEARLRCSPMKGHSHVYWYRQLPEEGLKFMVYLQKENIIDESGMPKERFSAEFPKEGPSILRIQQVVRGDSAAYFCASSPRDRGPANYGYTFGSGTRLTVV.

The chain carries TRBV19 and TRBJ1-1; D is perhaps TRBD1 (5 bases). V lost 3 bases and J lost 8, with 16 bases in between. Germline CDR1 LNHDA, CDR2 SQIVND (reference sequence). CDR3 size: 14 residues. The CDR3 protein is CASSIYDSQEEAFF. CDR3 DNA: TGTGCCAGTAGTATTTACGACAGCCAAGAGGAAGCTTTCTTT.

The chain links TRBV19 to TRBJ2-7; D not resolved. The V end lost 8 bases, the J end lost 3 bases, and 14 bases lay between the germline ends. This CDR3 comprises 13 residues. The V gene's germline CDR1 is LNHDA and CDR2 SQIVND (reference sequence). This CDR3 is CASSQFPLYEQYF. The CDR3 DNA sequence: TGTGCCAGTTCTCAGTTCCCTCTCTACGAGCAGTACTTC.

The CDR3 spells CASSLVPTDWGGNTEAFF. The CDR3 nucleotides are TGTGCCAGCAGCTTAGTCCCGACAGATTGGGGCGGGAACACTGAAGCTTTCTTT. J is TRBJ1-1 and V is TRBV7-4, with D perhaps matching TRBD1 (5 bases). From germline, CDR1 is SGHVT and CDR2 SQSDAQ. The CDR3 is 18 residues long. Deletions cut 1 base from V and 1 base from J, with 19 bases between.

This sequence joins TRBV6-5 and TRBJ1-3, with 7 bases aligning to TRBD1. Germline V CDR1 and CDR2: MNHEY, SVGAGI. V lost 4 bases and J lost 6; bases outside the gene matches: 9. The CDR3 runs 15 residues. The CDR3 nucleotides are TGTGCCAGCAGTTTTGACAGGGAGCGGGCAAACACCATATATTTT. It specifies CASSFDRERANTIYF.

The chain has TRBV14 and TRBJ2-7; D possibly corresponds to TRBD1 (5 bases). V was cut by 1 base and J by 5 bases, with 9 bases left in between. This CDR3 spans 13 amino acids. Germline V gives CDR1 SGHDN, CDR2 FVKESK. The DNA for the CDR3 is TGTGCCAGCAGCCAAGTGGGGCCCCACGAGCAGTACTTC. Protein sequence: CASSQVGPHEQYF.

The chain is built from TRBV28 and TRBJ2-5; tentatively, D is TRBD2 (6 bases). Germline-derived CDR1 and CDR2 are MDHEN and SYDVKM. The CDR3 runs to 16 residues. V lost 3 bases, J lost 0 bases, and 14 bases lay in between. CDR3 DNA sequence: TGTGCCAGCAGTTTCGCCAGGGAGGAGTACCAAGAGACCCAGTACTTC. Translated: CASSFAREEYQETQYF. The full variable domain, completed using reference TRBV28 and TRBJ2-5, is DVKVTQSSRYLVKRTGEKVFLECVQDMDHENMFWYRQDPGLGLRLIYFSYDVKMKEKGDIPEGYSVSREKKERFSLILESASTNQTSMYLCASSFAREEYQETQYFGPGTRLLVL.

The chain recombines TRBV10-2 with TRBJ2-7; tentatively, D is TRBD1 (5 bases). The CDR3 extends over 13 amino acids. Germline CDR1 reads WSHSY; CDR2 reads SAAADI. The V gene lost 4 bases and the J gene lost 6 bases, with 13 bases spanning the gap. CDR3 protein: CASSGVRAAEQYF. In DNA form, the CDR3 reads TGCGCCAGCAGTGGGGTCAGGGCGGCCGAGCAGTACTTC.

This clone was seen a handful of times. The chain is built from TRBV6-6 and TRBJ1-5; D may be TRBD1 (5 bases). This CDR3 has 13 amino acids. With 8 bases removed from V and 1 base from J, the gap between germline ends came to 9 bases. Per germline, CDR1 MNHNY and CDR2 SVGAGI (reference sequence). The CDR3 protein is CASVQASNQPQHF. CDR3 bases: TGTGCCAGCGTACAGGCGAGCAATCAGCCCCAGCATTTT.

CDR3 DNA: TGTGCCAGCAGTTTTTTACAAAGAGTTAAATACAGGGTGAAGAGGCACTATGGCTACACCTTC. Translating it yields CASSFLQRVKYRVKRHYGYTF. This chain connects TRBV28 to TRBJ1-2; a possible D gene is TRBD1 (6 bases). V was clipped by 3 bases and J by 3 bases, with 32 bases between them. The CDR3 is made up of 21 amino acids. Germline V CDR1 and CDR2: MDHEN, SYDVKM.

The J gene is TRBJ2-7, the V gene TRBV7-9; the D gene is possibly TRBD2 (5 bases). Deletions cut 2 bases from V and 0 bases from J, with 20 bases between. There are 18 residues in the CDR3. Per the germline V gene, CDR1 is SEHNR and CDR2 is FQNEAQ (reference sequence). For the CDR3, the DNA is TGTGCCAGCAGCTTACTCCATGGTCCGGGGAGTCCCTCCTACGAGCAGTACTTC. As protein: CASSLLHGPGSPSYEQYF.

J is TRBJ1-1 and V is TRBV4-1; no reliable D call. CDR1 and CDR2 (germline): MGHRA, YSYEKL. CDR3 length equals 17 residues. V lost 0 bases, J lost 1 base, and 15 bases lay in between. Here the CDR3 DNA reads TGCGCCAGCAGCCAAGATCTGGAGGGCGCGAGGAACACTGAAGCTTTCTTT. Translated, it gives CASSQDLEGARNTEAFF.

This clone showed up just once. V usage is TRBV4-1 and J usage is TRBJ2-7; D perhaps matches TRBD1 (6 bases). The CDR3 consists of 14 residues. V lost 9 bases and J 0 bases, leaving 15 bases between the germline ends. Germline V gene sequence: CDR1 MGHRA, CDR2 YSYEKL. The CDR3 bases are TGCGCCAGTAGACAGGTACTGAGCTCCTACGAGCAGTACTTC. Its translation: CASRQVLSSYEQYF.

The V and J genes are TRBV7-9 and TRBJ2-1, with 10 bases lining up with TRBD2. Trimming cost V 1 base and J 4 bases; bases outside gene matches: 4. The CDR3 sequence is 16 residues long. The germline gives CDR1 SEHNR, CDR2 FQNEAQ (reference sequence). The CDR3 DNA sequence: TGTGCCAGCAGCTTAGGTCTAGCGGGGGTATACAATGAGCAGTTCTTC. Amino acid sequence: CASSLGLAGVYNEQFF.

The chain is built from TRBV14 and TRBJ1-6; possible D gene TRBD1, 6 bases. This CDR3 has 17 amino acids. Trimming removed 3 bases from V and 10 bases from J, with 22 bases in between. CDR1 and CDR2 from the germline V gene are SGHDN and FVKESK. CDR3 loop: CASSHSEQGAGDSPLHF. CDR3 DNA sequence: TGTGCCAGCAGCCACTCCGAACAGGGTGCAGGAGACTCACCCCTCCACTTT.

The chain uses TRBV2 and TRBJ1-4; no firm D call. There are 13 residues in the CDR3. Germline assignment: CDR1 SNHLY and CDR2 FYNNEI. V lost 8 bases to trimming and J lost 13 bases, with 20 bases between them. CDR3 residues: CASRVQRPGRLFF. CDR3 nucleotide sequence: TGTGCCAGCCGGGTGCAACGTCCCGGTAGACTGTTTTTT.

CDR3 loop: CASRRPTGGRGYTF. The CDR3 DNA sequence: TGTGCCAGCAGGAGACCGACAGGGGGCCGTGGCTACACCTTC. V is TRBV5-5 and J is TRBJ1-2; 10 bases fit TRBD1. The CDR3 consists of 14 residues. The ends lost 5 bases at V and 7 bases at J; junction bases unmatched: 8. Germline loops: CDR1 SGHKS, CDR2 YYEKEE (reference sequence).

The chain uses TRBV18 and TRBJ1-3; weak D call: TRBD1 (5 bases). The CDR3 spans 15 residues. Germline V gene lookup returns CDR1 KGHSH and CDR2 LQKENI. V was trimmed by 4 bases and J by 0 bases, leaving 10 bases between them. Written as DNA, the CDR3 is TGTGCCAGCTCACGCGGACATTACTCTGGAAACACCATATATTTT. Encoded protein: CASSRGHYSGNTIYF.

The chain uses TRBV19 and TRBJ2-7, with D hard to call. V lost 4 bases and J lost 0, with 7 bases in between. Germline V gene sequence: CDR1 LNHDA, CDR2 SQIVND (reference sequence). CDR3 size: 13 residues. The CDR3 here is CASSRAGSYEQYF. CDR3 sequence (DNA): TGTGCCAGTAGTAGGGCAGGCTCCTACGAGCAGTACTTC. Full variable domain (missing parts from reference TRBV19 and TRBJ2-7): DGGITQSPKYLFRKEGQNVTLSCEQNLNHDAMYWYRQDPGQGLRLIYYSQIVNDFQKGDIAEGYSVSREKKESFPLTVTSAQKNPTAFYLCASSRAGSYEQYFGPGTRLTVT.

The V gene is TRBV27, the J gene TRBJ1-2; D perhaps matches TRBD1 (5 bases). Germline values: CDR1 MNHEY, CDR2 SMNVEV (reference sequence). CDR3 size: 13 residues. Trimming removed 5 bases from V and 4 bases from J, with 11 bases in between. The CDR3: CASSPRVGYGYTF. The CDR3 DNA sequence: TGTGCCAGCAGTCCCAGGGTAGGCTATGGCTACACCTTC.

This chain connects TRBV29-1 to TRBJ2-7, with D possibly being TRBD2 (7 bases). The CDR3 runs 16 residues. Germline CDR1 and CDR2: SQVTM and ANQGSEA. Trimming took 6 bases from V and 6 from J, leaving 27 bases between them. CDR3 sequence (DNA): TGCAGCGTGCGGCGGGGGCCCTACATCCCTCTCTCCGAGCAGTACTTC. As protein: CSVRRGPYIPLSEQYF.

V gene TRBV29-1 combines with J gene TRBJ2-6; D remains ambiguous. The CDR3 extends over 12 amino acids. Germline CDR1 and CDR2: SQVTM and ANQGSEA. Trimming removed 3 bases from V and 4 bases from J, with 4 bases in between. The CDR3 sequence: CSVDMGANVLTF. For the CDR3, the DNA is TGCAGCGTTGATATGGGGGCCAACGTCCTGACTTTC.

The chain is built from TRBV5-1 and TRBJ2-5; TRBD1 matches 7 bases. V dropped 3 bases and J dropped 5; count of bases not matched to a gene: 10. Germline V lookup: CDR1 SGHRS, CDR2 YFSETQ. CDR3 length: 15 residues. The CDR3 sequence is CASSSGTARGETQYF. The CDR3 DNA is TGCGCCAGCAGCTCGGGGACAGCAAGGGGTGAGACCCAGTACTTC.

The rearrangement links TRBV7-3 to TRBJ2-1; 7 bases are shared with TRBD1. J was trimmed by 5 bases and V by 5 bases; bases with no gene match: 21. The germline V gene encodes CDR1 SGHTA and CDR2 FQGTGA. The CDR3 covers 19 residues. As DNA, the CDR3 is TGTGCCAGCAGCCTCAACGACAGGGTGTTTACGGCCGTGGACAATGAGCAGTTCTTC. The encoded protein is CASSLNDRVFTAVDNEQFF.

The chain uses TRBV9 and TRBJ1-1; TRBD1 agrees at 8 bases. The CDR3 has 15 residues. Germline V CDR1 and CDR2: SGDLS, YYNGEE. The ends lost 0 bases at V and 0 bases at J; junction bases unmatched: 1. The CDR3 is CASSVETGVNTEAFF. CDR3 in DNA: TGTGCCAGCAGCGTAGAGACAGGGGTGAACACTGAAGCTTTCTTT. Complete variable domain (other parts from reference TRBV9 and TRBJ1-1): DSGVTQTPKHLITATGQRVTLRCSPRSGDLSVYWYQQSLDQGLQFLIQYYNGEERAKGNILERFSAQQFPDLHSELNLSSLELGDSALYFCASSVETGVNTEAFFGQGTRLTVV.

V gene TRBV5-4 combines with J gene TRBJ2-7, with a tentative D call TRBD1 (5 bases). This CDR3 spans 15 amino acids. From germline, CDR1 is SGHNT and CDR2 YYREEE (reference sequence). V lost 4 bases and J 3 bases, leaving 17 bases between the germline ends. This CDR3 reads CASSPDGPRGYEQYF. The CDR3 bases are TGTGCCAGCAGCCCGGATGGGCCAAGGGGCTACGAGCAGTACTTC.

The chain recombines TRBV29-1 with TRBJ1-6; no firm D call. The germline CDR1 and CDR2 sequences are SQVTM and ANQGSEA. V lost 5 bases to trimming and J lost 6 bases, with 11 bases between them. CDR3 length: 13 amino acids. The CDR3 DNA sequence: TGCAGCGTTACTCAGACACCTAATTCACCCCTCCACTTT. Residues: CSVTQTPNSPLHF.